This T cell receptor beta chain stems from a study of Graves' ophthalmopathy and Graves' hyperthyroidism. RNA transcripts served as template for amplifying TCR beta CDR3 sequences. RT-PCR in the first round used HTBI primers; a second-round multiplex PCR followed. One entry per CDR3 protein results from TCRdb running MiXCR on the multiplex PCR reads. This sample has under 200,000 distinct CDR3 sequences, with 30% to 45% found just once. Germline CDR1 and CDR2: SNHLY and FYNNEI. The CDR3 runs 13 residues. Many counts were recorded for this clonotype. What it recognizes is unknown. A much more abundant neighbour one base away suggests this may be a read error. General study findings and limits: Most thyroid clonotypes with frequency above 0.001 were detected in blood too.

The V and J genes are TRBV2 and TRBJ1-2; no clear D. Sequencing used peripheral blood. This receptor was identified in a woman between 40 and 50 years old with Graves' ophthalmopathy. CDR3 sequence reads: CASSESRYYGYAF. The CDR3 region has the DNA TGTGCCAGCAGTGAAAGCAGGTACTATGGCTACGCCTTC. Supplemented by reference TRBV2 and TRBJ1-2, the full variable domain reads EPEVTQTPSHQVTQMGQEVILRCVPISNHLYFYWYRQILGQKVEFLVSFYNNEISEKSEIFDDQFSVERPDGSNFTLKIRSTKLEDSAMYFCASSESRYYGYAFGSGTRLTVV.